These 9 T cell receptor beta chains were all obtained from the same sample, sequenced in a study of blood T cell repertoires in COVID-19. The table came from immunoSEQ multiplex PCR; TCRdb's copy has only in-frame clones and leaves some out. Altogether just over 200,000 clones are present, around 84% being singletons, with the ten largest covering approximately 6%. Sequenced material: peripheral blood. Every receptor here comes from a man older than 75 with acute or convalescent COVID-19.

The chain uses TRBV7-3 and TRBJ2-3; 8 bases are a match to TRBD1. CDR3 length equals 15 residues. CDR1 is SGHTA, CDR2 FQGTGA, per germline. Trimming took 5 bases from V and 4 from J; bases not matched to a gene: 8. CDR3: CASSRTRGHSDTQYF. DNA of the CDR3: TGTGCCAGCAGCAGAACCAGGGGGCATTCAGATACGCAGTATTTT.

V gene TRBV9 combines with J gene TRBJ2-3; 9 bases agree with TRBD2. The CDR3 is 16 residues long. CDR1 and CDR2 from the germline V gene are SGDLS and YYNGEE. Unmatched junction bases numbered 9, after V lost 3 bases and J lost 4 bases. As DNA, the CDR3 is TGTGCCAGCAGCGACGATAGCGGGAGTCAGCCAGATACGCAGTATTTT. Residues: CASSDDSGSQPDTQYF.

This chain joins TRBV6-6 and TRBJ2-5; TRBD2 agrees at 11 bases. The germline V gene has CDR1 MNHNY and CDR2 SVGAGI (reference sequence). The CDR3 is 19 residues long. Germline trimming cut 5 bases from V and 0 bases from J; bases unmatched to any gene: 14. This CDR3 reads CASSLRTPGTSGNQETQYF. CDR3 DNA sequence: TGTGCCAGCAGTCTACGTACCCCCGGGACTAGCGGAAACCAAGAGACCCAGTACTTC.

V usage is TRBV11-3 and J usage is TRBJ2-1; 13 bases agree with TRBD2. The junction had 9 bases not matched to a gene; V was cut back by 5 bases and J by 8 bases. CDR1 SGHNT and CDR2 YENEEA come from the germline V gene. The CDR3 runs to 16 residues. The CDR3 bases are TGTGCCAGCAGCCAATCACTAGCGGGAGGGCTCGATGAGCAGTTCTTC. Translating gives CASSQSLAGGLDEQFF.

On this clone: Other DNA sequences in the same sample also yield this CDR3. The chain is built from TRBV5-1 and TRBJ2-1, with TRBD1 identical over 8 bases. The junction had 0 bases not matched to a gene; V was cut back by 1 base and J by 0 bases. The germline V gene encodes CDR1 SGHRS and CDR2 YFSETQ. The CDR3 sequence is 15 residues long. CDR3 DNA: TGCGCCAGCAGCTTGACAGGGGGCTCCTACAATGAGCAGTTCTTC. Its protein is CASSLTGGSYNEQFF. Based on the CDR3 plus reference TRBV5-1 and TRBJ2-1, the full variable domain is KAGVTQTPRYLIKTRGQQVTLSCSPISGHRSVSWYQQTPGQGLQFLFEYFSETQRNKGNFPGRFSGRQFSNSRSEMNVSTLELGDSALYLCASSLTGGSYNEQFFGPGTRLTVL.

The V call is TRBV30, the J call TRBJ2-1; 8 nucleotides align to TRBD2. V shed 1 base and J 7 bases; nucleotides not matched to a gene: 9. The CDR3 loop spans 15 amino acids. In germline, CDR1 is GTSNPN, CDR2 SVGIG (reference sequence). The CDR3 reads CAWSGAAGVGNEQFF. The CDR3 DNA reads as TGTGCCTGGAGTGGGGCAGCGGGAGTGGGGAATGAGCAGTTCTTC.

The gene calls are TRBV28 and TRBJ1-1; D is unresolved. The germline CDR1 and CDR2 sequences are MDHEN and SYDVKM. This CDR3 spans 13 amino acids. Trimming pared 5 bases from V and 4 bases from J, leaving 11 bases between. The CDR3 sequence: CASSRVDGTEAFF. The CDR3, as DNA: TGTGCCAGCAGTCGGGTTGATGGCACTGAAGCTTTCTTT.

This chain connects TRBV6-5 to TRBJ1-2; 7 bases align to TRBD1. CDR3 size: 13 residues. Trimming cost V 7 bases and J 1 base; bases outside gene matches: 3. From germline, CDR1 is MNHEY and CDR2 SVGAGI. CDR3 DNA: TGTGCCAGCACGTCAGGGGGTAACTATGGCTACACCTTC. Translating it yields CASTSGGNYGYTF.

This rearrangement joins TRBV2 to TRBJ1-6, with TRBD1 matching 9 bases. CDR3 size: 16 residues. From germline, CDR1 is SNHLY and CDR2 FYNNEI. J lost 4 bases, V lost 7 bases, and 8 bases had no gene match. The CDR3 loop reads CASMRDRALYNSPLHF. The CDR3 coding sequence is TGTGCCAGCATGAGGGACAGGGCCCTTTATAATTCACCCCTCCACTTT.